The following is a T cell receptor beta chain sequence with its context. This sample is drawn from a study of blood T cell repertoires in COVID-19. Profiled with immunoSEQ multiplex PCR; TCRdb holds only in-frame clones, not every one. Of roughly 80,000 clones in the sample, 90% to 95% were seen once. The V end lost 0 bases, the J end lost 5 bases, and 17 bases lay between the germline ends. This CDR3 has 16 amino acids. CDR1 is MNHNY and CDR2 is SVGAGI in the germline V gene (reference sequence). This receptor was taken from a man aged 55 to 70 with acute or convalescent COVID-19. The sample consisted of peripheral blood. The rearrangement joins TRBV6-6 to TRBJ2-7; no reliable D call. DNA of the CDR3: TGTGCCAGCAGTTACTCAGGCGGAACCACCACTGACGAGCAGTACTTC. It specifies CASSYSGGTTTDEQYF.